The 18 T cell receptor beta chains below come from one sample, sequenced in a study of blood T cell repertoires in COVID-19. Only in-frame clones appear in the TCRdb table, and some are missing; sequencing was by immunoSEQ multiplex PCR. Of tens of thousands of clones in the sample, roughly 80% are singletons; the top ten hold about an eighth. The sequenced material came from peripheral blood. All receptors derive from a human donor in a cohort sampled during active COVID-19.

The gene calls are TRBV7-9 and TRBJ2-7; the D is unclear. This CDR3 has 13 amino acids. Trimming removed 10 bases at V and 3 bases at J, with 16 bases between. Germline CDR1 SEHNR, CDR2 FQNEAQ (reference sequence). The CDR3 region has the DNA TGTGCCACCTCCGCGGCAGATAACTACGAGCAGTACTTC. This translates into CATSAADNYEQYF.

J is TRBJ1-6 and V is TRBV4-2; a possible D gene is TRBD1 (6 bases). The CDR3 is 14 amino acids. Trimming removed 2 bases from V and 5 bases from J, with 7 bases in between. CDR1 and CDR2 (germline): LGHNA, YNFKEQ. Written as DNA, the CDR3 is TGTGCCAGCAGCCAACGGACAGATAATTCACCCCTCCACTTT. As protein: CASSQRTDNSPLHF.

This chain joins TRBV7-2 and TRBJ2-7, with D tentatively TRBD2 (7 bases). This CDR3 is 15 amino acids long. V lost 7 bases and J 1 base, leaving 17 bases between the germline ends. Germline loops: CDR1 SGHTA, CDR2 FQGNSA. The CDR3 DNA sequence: TGTGCCAGCACCACTGGGGGGGCGAATTCCTACGAGCAGTACTTC. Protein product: CASTTGGANSYEQYF.

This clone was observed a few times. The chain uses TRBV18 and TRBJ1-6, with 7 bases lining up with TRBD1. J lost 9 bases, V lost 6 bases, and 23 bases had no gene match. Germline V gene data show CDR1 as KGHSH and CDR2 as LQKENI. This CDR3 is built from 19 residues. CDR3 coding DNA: TGTGCCAGCTCTATATCCTTCCAAGGATTCGACAGGGATACTTCACCCCTCCACTTT. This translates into CASSISFQGFDRDTSPLHF.

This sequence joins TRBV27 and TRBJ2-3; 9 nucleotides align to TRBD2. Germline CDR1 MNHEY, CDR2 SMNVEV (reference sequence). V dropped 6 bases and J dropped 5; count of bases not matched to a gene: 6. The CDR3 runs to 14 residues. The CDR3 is CASRGLARGDTQYF. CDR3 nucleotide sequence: TGTGCCAGCAGGGGACTAGCAAGAGGAGATACGCAGTATTTT.

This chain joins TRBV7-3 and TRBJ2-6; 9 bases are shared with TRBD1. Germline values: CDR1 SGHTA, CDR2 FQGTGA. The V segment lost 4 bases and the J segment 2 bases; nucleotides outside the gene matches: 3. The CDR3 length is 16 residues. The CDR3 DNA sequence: TGTGCCAGCAGCTCACACAGGGGGCCTGGGGCCAACGTCCTGACTTTC. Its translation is CASSSHRGPGANVLTF.

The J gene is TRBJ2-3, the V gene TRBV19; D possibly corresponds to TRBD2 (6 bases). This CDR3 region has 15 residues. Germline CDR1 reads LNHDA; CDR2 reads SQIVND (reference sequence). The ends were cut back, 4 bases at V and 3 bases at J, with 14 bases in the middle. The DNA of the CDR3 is TGTGCCAGTAGTACTCCCGGCGGGACTACAGATACGCAGTATTTT. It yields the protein CASSTPGGTTDTQYF.

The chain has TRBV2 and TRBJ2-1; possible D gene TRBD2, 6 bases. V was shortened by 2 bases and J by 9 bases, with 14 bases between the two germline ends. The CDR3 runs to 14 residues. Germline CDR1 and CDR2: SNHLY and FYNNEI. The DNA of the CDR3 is TGTGCCAGCAGTGAAAGTGCGGGGATCGTTGAGCAGTTCTTC. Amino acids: CASSESAGIVEQFF. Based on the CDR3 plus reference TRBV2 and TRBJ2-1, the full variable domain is EPEVTQTPSHQVTQMGQEVILRCVPISNHLYFYWYRQILGQKVEFLVSFYNNEISEKSEIFDDQFSVERPDGSNFTLKIRSTKLEDSAMYFCASSESAGIVEQFFGPGTRLTVL.

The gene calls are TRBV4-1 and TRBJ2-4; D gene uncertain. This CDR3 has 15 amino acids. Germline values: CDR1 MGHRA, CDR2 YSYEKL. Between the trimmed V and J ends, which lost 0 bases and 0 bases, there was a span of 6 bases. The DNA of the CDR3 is TGCGCCAGCAGCCAAGATGCGGTAGCCAAAAACATTCAGTACTTC. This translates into CASSQDAVAKNIQYF.

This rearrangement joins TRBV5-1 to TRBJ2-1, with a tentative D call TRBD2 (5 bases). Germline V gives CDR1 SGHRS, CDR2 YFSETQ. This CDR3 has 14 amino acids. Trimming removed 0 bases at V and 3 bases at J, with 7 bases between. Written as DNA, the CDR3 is TGCGCCAGCAGCTTGGCCCGGGACTACAATGAGCAGTTCTTC. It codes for CASSLARDYNEQFF. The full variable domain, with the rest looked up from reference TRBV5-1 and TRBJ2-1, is KAGVTQTPRYLIKTRGQQVTLSCSPISGHRSVSWYQQTPGQGLQFLFEYFSETQRNKGNFPGRFSGRQFSNSRSEMNVSTLELGDSALYLCASSLARDYNEQFFGPGTRLTVL.

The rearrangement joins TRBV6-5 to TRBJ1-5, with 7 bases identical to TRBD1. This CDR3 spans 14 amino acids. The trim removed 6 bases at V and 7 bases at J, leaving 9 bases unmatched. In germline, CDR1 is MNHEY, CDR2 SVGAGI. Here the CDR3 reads CASRDRLGGQPQHF. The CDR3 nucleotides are TGTGCCAGCAGGGACAGGCTGGGGGGACAGCCCCAGCATTTT.

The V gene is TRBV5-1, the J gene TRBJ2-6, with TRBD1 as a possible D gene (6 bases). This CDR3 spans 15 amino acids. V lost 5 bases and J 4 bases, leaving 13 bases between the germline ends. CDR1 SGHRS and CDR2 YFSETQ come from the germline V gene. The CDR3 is CASSSLGGGANVLTF. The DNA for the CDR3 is TGCGCCAGCAGTTCACTAGGGGGAGGGGCCAACGTCCTGACTTTC.

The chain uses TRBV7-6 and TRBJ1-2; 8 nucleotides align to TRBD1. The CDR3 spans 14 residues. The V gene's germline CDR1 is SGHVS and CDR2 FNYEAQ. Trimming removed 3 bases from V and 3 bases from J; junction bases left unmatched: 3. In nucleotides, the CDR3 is TGTGCCAGCAGCTTGGCAGGGGGCCACTATGGCTACACCTTC. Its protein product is CASSLAGGHYGYTF.

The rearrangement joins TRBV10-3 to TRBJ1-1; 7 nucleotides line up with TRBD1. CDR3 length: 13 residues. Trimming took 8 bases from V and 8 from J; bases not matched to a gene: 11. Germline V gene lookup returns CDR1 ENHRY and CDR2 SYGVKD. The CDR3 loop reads CAIGGERGREAFF. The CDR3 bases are TGTGCCATCGGAGGGGAGAGGGGGCGGGAAGCTTTCTTT.

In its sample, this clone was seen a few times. The CDR3 DNA follows: TGCAGCGACCGACAGGGGGCAGACTATGGCTACACCTTC. This gives the protein CSDRQGADYGYTF. This chain links TRBV29-1 with TRBJ1-2, with 10 positions matching TRBD1. CDR1 and CDR2 from the germline V gene are SQVTM and ANQGSEA. This CDR3 has 13 amino acids. The trim removed 7 bases at V and 3 bases at J, leaving 5 bases unmatched.

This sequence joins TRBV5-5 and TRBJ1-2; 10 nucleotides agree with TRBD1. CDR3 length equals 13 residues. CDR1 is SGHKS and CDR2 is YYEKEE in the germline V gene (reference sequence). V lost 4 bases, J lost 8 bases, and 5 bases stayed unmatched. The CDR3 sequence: CASSPGQGEGYTF. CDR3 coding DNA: TGTGCCAGCAGCCCTGGACAGGGGGAAGGCTACACCTTC.

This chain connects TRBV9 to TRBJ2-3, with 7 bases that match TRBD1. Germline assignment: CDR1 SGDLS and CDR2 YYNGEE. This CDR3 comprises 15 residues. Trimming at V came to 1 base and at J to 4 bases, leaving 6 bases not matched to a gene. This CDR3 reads CASSVRTGHADTQYF. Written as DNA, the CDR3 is TGTGCCAGCAGCGTACGGACAGGTCACGCAGATACGCAGTATTTT.

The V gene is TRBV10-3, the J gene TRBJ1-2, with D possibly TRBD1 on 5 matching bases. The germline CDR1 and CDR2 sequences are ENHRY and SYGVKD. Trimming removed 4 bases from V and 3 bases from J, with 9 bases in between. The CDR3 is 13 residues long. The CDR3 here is CAISGGVDYGYTF. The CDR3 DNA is TGTGCCATCAGTGGGGGGGTGGACTATGGCTACACCTTC.